This passage covers 28 T cell receptor beta chains from one sample sequenced in a study of CD8 T cells in Susac syndrome. Random hexamers were used to reverse transcribe roughly 0.5 to 1 ug of RNA. TCRdb reanalysed the immunoSEQ multiplex PCR reads using MiXCR and keeps one entry per CDR3 protein. This sample yields 240,000 or so distinct CDR3 sequences, of which about 96% are seen a single time; 0.08% to 0.11% belongs to the top ten. Sequenced material: CD4+ T cells from PBMCs. These receptor sequences come from a human donor with Susac syndrome.

The gene calls are TRBV20-1 and TRBJ2-3, with no clear D. This CDR3 has 12 amino acids. The V gene's germline CDR1 is DFQATT and CDR2 SNEGSKA (reference sequence). Trimming left V 3 bases short and J 4 bases short, with 8 bases between. CDR3 nucleotides: TGCAGTGCTAGTCATGGGGCAGATACGCAGTATTTT. This codes for CSASHGADTQYF.

The chain joins TRBV4-1 to TRBJ2-7; 7 bases agree with TRBD2. CDR1 and CDR2 (germline): MGHRA, YSYEKL. The CDR3 has 16 amino acids. The V segment lost 5 bases and the J segment 2 bases; nucleotides outside the gene matches: 12. The CDR3 DNA follows: TGCGCCAGCAGCTCTAACCCGACTAGCCGGACCTACGAGCAGTACTTC. Its translation is CASSSNPTSRTYEQYF.

The chain couples TRBV7-9 to TRBJ2-7, with TRBD2 as a possible D gene (7 bases). There are 16 residues in the CDR3. CDR1 SEHNR and CDR2 FQNEAQ come from the germline V gene (reference sequence). V lost 11 bases and J 4 bases, leaving 27 bases between the germline ends. The CDR3 DNA is TGTGCCCTCTCCGTGGGTCGGGGGGCCGGCTTTTACGAGCAGTACTTC. This translates into CALSVGRGAGFYEQYF. The whole variable domain, filled in from reference TRBV7-9 and TRBJ2-7, reads DTGVSQNPRHKITKRGQNVTFRCDPISEHNRLYWYRQTLGQGPEFLTYFQNEAQLEKSRLLSDRFSAERPKGSFSTLEIQRTEQGDSAMYLCALSVGRGAGFYEQYFGPGTRLTVT.

The V and J genes are TRBV7-9 and TRBJ1-1, with D maybe TRBD1 (6 bases). CDR3 length: 15 amino acids. CDR1 is SEHNR and CDR2 is FQNEAQ in the germline V gene (reference sequence). V was pared by 1 base and J by 4 bases, with 13 bases between. As DNA, the CDR3 is TGTGCCAGCAGCTTAGTTTCGGGCAGGGGCACTGAAGCTTTCTTT. As protein: CASSLVSGRGTEAFF.

Here the CDR3 reads CASSQQLRGERGKLFF. The CDR3 DNA reads TGCGCCAGCAGCCAGCAACTCCGGGGCGAGAGGGGAAAACTGTTTTTT. The V and J genes are TRBV4-1 and TRBJ1-4, with D possibly TRBD1 on 5 matching bases. Trimming removed 3 bases from V and 10 bases from J, with 21 bases in between. The CDR3 extends over 16 amino acids. From germline, CDR1 is MGHRA and CDR2 YSYEKL.

The chain links TRBV29-1 to TRBJ1-2, with a tentative D call TRBD1 (6 bases). The CDR3 runs to 14 residues. Germline lookup yields CDR1 SQVTM and CDR2 ANQGSEA. Trimming cost V 0 bases and J 5 bases, with 13 bases left between them. This CDR3 is CSVEDTGNQYGYTF. The CDR3 DNA sequence: TGCAGCGTTGAAGACACAGGGAATCAGTATGGCTACACCTTC.

V and J are TRBV20-1 and TRBJ1-2; maybe TRBD1 (5 bases). CDR3 length: 16 residues. CDR1 and CDR2 from the germline V gene are DFQATT and SNEGSKA (reference sequence). Trimming took 0 bases from V and 0 from J, leaving 14 bases between them. The CDR3: CSARDLRDRANYGYTF. CDR3 DNA sequence: TGCAGTGCTAGAGATCTAAGAGACAGAGCTAACTATGGCTACACCTTC.

This clonotype was found once. The rearrangement uses TRBV10-1 and TRBJ2-5; TRBD1 matches at 9 bases. The CDR3 length is 13 residues. The germline gives CDR1 WNHNN, CDR2 SYGVQD (reference sequence). V lost 10 bases, J lost 5 bases, and 8 bases stayed unmatched. For the CDR3, the DNA is TGCGCCAAGAGGGACAGGGAGGGCGAGACCCAGTACTTC. Amino acids: CAKRDREGETQYF.

The genes are TRBV24-1 and TRBJ2-1; possibly TRBD1 for D (7 bases). V lost 5 bases and J lost 3, with 13 bases in between. There are 15 residues in the CDR3. From germline, CDR1 is KGHDR and CDR2 SFDVKD. This CDR3 is CATSGGGTDYNEQFF. CDR3 coding DNA: TGTGCCACCAGTGGCGGCGGGACAGACTACAATGAGCAGTTCTTC.

This clonotype was seen just once. This rearrangement joins TRBV20-1 to TRBJ2-7; 8 nucleotides agree with TRBD1. Germline V CDR1 and CDR2: DFQATT, SNEGSKA (reference sequence). V lost 2 bases to trimming and J lost 5 bases; unmatched junction nucleotides: 8. The CDR3 consists of 14 residues. Here the CDR3 reads CSARYRTGTNEQYF. In nucleotides, the CDR3 is TGCAGTGCTAGATATCGGACAGGGACGAACGAGCAGTACTTC.

This chain's CDR3 is CASSLDLQGADEQFF. In nucleotides, the CDR3 is TGTGCCAGCAGCTTAGACCTGCAGGGGGCAGATGAGCAGTTCTTC. This chain joins TRBV11-3 and TRBJ2-1; 8 bases align to TRBD1. The ends lost 0 bases at V and 8 bases at J; junction bases unmatched: 6. Germline V CDR1 and CDR2: SGHNT, YENEEA. The CDR3 contains 15 residues.

The sample holds one count of this clonotype. The chain carries TRBV5-1 and TRBJ2-1; no clear D gene. Germline V lookup: CDR1 SGHRS, CDR2 YFSETQ. Trimming left V 7 bases short and J 6 bases short, with 14 bases between. CDR3 length: 13 amino acids. The CDR3 region is CASPLRPANEQFF. Here the CDR3 DNA reads TGCGCCAGCCCCTTGAGGCCCGCCAATGAGCAGTTCTTC.

This chain joins TRBV19 and TRBJ2-1; 12 positions agree with TRBD2. The CDR3 length is 18 residues. The J segment lost 1 base and the V segment lost 5 bases, leaving 9 bases of the junction unmatched. The germline CDR1 and CDR2 sequences are LNHDA and SQIVND (reference sequence). CDR3 bases: TGTGCCAGTAGTCCCCGGACTAGCGGGAAGGTTTCCTACAATGAGCAGTTCTTC. Protein sequence: CASSPRTSGKVSYNEQFF.

This CDR3 reads CSASLETGLNQPQHF. The CDR3 bases are TGCAGTGCTAGCCTCGAGACAGGACTGAATCAGCCCCAGCATTTT. This sequence joins TRBV20-1 and TRBJ1-5, with D possibly being TRBD1 (6 bases). The CDR3 is made up of 15 amino acids. The germline V gene has CDR1 DFQATT and CDR2 SNEGSKA (reference sequence). V was shortened by 3 bases and J by 4 bases, with 16 bases between the two germline ends.

The chain couples TRBV20-1 to TRBJ2-1; 9 bases agree with TRBD2. The V segment lost 1 base and the J segment 2 bases; nucleotides outside the gene matches: 3. Germline CDR1 reads DFQATT; CDR2 reads SNEGSKA (reference sequence). This CDR3 has 15 amino acids. Here the CDR3 reads CSARVTSGAYNEQFF. Written as DNA, the CDR3 is TGCAGTGCTAGAGTGACTAGCGGAGCCTACAATGAGCAGTTCTTC.

The V gene is TRBV3-1, the J gene TRBJ1-1; D is possibly TRBD1 (5 bases). The germline CDR1 and CDR2 sequences are LGHDT and YNNKEL (reference sequence). V lost 11 bases to trimming and J lost 10 bases, with 14 bases between them. There are 10 residues in the CDR3. The CDR3 DNA reads as TGTGCCGCCGGTGGGGGGGGAGCTTTCTTT. This codes for CAAGGGGAFF.

The chain carries TRBV28 and TRBJ2-1; 8 bases are a match to TRBD1. Germline trimming cut 4 bases from V and 8 bases from J; bases unmatched to any gene: 10. CDR3 length: 15 residues. Germline CDR1 is MDHEN and CDR2 is SYDVKM. CDR3 nucleotide sequence: TGTGCCAGCAGTTCGCCCCGGACAGGGAACCATGAGCAGTTCTTC. It codes for CASSSPRTGNHEQFF.

V is TRBV6-5 and J is TRBJ1-2; tentatively, D is TRBD1 (5 bases). Germline lookup yields CDR1 MNHEY and CDR2 SVGAGI. There are 13 residues in the CDR3. Trimming removed 8 bases from V and 6 bases from J, with 16 bases in between. The CDR3 DNA follows: TGTGCCAGCCGGGGCCAAGGGCGGGATGGCTACACCTTC. It specifies CASRGQGRDGYTF.

V gene TRBV5-4 combines with J gene TRBJ2-7; 11 nucleotides agree with TRBD1. The CDR3 extends over 16 amino acids. V gave up 1 base and J gave up 3 bases; unmatched junction bases: 6. Per the germline V gene, CDR1 is SGHNT and CDR2 is YYREEE (reference sequence). This CDR3 is CASSLPGTGGFYEQYF. DNA for the CDR3: TGTGCCAGCAGCTTGCCCGGGACAGGGGGTTTCTACGAGCAGTACTTC.

The chain links TRBV7-6 to TRBJ1-2; D is possibly TRBD1 (5 bases). This CDR3 spans 14 amino acids. The V and J ends lost 1 base and 3 bases respectively, with 9 bases between them. Germline values: CDR1 SGHVS, CDR2 FNYEAQ. CDR3 coding DNA: TGTGCCAGCAGCTTAGAGGGCAGGGACTATGGCTACACCTTC. Protein product: CASSLEGRDYGYTF. Filled out from reference TRBV7-6 and TRBJ1-2, the complete variable domain reads GAGVSQSPRYKVTKRGQDVALRCDPISGHVSLYWYRQALGQGPEFLTYFNYEAQQDKSGLPNDRFSAERPEGSISTLTIQRTEQRDSAMYRCASSLEGRDYGYTFGSGTRLTVV.

The chain employs TRBV5-4 and TRBJ2-3, with D unclear. Trimming left V 0 bases short and J 1 base short, with 12 bases between. CDR3 length: 16 residues. Germline V gene data show CDR1 as SGHNT and CDR2 as YYREEE (reference sequence). In nucleotides, the CDR3 is TGTGCCAGCAGCTTGGGAGGAAGGGATCGCACAGATACGCAGTATTTT. This sequence encodes CASSLGGRDRTDTQYF. The full variable domain, with the rest looked up from reference TRBV5-4 and TRBJ2-3, is ETGVTQSPTHLIKTRGQQVTLRCSSQSGHNTVSWYQQALGQGPQFIFQYYREEENGRGNFPPRFSGLQFPNYSSELNVNALELDDSALYLCASSLGGRDRTDTQYFGPGTRLTVL.

CDR3 DNA: TGTGCCAGCACCCCGGTGCGGACAGGAATCGACGAGCAGTACTTC. This gives the protein CASTPVRTGIDEQYF. The genes are TRBV28 and TRBJ2-7, with 7 bases that match TRBD1. The CDR3 has 15 residues. J lost 5 bases, V lost 7 bases, and 14 bases had no gene match. CDR1 and CDR2 from the germline V gene are MDHEN and SYDVKM. Complete variable domain (other parts from reference TRBV28 and TRBJ2-7): DVKVTQSSRYLVKRTGEKVFLECVQDMDHENMFWYRQDPGLGLRLIYFSYDVKMKEKGDIPEGYSVSREKKERFSLILESASTNQTSMYLCASTPVRTGIDEQYFGPGTRLTVT.

V usage is TRBV28 and J usage is TRBJ2-4, with a possible D match to TRBD2 (6 bases). V lost 8 bases, J lost 6 bases, and 14 bases lay in between. The CDR3 consists of 13 residues. The germline CDR1 and CDR2 sequences are MDHEN and SYDVKM. The CDR3 here is CASSGGWRNIQYF. In nucleotides, the CDR3 is TGTGCCAGCTCCGGGGGTTGGAGAAACATTCAGTACTTC.

The chain recombines TRBV4-2 with TRBJ2-7, with 7 bases lining up with TRBD2. In germline, CDR1 is LGHNA, CDR2 YNFKEQ. The CDR3 covers 13 residues. The trim removed 2 bases at V and 7 bases at J, leaving 5 bases unmatched. The CDR3 here is CASSQSRGGEQYF. The CDR3 DNA is TGTGCCAGCAGCCAATCAAGGGGAGGGGAGCAGTACTTC.

CDR3 bases: TGTGCCAGCAGGCCACTAGCGGGGACCTACGAGCAGTACTTC. It translates to CASRPLAGTYEQYF. V usage is TRBV28 and J usage is TRBJ2-7, with 10 positions matching TRBD2. The junction had 4 bases not matched to a gene; V was cut back by 6 bases and J by 2 bases. The germline CDR1 and CDR2 sequences are MDHEN and SYDVKM. The CDR3 length is 14 residues.

The chain carries TRBV29-1 and TRBJ2-5, with D possibly being TRBD2 (5 bases). V dropped 5 bases and J dropped 1 base, with 11 bases sitting between them. The CDR3 spans 13 residues. Germline values: CDR1 SQVTM, CDR2 ANQGSEA. The CDR3, as DNA: TGCAGCGTTCGGAGGCAGACCCAAGAGACCCAGTACTTC. This sequence encodes CSVRRQTQETQYF.

The chain recombines TRBV7-2 with TRBJ1-2, with D possibly TRBD1 on 6 matching bases. Trimming cost V 0 bases and J 7 bases, with 12 bases left between them. Germline CDR1 is SGHTA and CDR2 is FQGNSA. CDR3 length: 14 amino acids. CDR3 in DNA: TGTGCCAGCAGCTTAGCGAACAGGGTGGGTGGCTACACCTTC. It is translated as CASSLANRVGGYTF.

This clonotype appeared a few times. The junction differs from germline at one of its ends, possibly a read error. V is TRBV5-1 and J is TRBJ1-2; D remains ambiguous. Per the germline V gene, CDR1 is SGHRS and CDR2 is YFSETQ. The CDR3 is 12 amino acids. The CDR3 sequence: CASSLDTYGYTF. The CDR3 DNA reads TGTGCCAGCAGCTTAGACACGTATGGCTACACCTTC. Together with reference TRBV5-1 and TRBJ1-2, the CDR3 gives the full variable domain: KAGVTQTPRYLIKTRGQQVTLSCSPISGHRSVSWYQQTPGQGLQFLFEYFSETQRNKGNFPGRFSGRQFSNSRSEMNVSTLELGDSALYLCASSLDTYGYTFGSGTRLTVV.